What follows is one TCR beta chain and its context. The PCR contained 60 Vbeta and 13 Jbeta primers. Assay used: immunoSEQ multiplex PCR; TCRdb lists only in-frame clones, some missing. Of approximately 150,000 clones detected, 70% to 80% appear once; the ten largest clones hold 1.5% to 1.7%. The CDR3 extends over 15 amino acids. From germline, CDR1 is SGHRS and CDR2 YFSETQ. The V end was cut by 5 bases, the J end by 2 bases, with 14 bases between. The sample comes from a study of cytomegalovirus exposure and HLA in healthy donors. This receptor was taken from a man aged 35 to 55 in good health and CMV-seronegative. The rearrangement joins TRBV5-1 to TRBJ2-1; maybe TRBD1 (6 bases). The sequenced material came from PBMCs. The CDR3 loop is CASSYNRETYNEQFF. The CDR3 bases are TGCGCCAGCAGTTATAACAGGGAGACCTACAATGAGCAGTTCTTC.